The 2 T cell receptor beta chains listed next were all sequenced from one sample in a study of T cell responses to AZD1222 COVID-19 vaccine. The protocol was immunoSEQ multiplex PCR, while the TCRdb copy is restricted to in-frame clones and leaves out a portion. The sample shows some 150,000 clones, over 75% of them seen only once. The material was peripheral blood, obtained on day 0 of AZD1222 vaccination. The receptors originated from an adult in good health.

The chain is built from TRBV19 and TRBJ1-5; no definite D call. Deletions cut 3 bases from V and 3 bases from J, with 9 bases between. CDR1 LNHDA and CDR2 SQIVND come from the germline V gene (reference sequence). CDR3 length: 14 residues. The CDR3 sequence: CASSMPQYNQPQHF. The CDR3 DNA reads TGTGCCAGTAGTATGCCACAGTACAATCAGCCCCAGCATTTT.

The chain combines TRBV7-2 with TRBJ1-5; 8 positions agree with TRBD1. Germline trimming cut 1 base from V and 4 bases from J; bases unmatched to any gene: 9. Looked up from germline, CDR1 is SGHTA and CDR2 is FQGNSA. This CDR3 is built from 17 residues. CDR3 sequence: CASSLGTGGIRNQPQHF. The CDR3, as DNA: TGTGCCAGCAGCTTAGGTACAGGGGGTATTCGTAATCAGCCCCAGCATTTT.